This TCR beta chain was found in a study of cytomegalovirus exposure and HLA in healthy donors. In regard to this clone: Antigen unknown.

Study-wide findings and caveats: Immune exposure information available was restricted to CMV serostatus.

Germline-derived CDR1 and CDR2 are MNHEY and SMNVEV (reference sequence). Unmatched junction bases numbered 7, after V lost 3 bases and J lost 4 bases. The CDR3 is 15 residues long. The PCR had 60 Vbeta and 13 Jbeta primers. The method was immunoSEQ multiplex PCR; TCRdb's version includes in-frame clones alone and lacks a portion of them. The sample has over 50,000 clones, over 70% seen once. Sequenced: PBMCs. The sequence was obtained from a middle-aged man in good health and CMV-seropositive. V is TRBV27 and J is TRBJ2-5; 8 bases are a match to TRBD2. The CDR3 DNA is TGTGCCAGCAGTTTGGGGCGGGAGGTGGCAGAGACCCAGTACTTC. The encoded protein is CASSLGREVAETQYF.